Included here is one T cell receptor beta chain sequence, with context. Other DNA sequences in this sample translate to the same CDR3. The sample originates from a study of control samples from healthy donors and cancer patients. After removal of 1 base from V and 10 bases from J, the junction contained 4 bases not matched to a gene. This CDR3 contains 15 residues. CDR1 and CDR2 from the germline V gene are MNHNS and SASEGT. Measured with immunoSEQ multiplex PCR; TCRdb has only the in-frame clones, and not every one. The sample has around 72,000 clones; roughly 82% are singletons. The sequenced material came from blood. This sequence was found in a man in his fifties in good health. The J gene is TRBJ1-6, the V gene TRBV6-1, with 10 bases lining up with TRBD1. The CDR3 DNA sequence: TGTGCCAGCAGTGAAGGGACAGGGGGAAGCTCACCCCTCCACTTT. This codes for CASSEGTGGSSPLHF.